This is a list of T cell receptor beta chains from one sample in a study of cytomegalovirus exposure and HLA in healthy donors. The protocol was immunoSEQ multiplex PCR, while the TCRdb copy is restricted to in-frame clones and leaves out a portion. The table includes 130,000 to 150,000 clones, 70% to 80% detected once. Sequenced: PBMCs. The receptors derive from a man between 18 and 35 years old in good health and CMV-seronegative. Both conserved end residues are part of each CDR3. A D gene is named only where the DNA matches it firmly. Clone size is shown for a subset of rows, as once, few, many or a class of expanded clone.

>16|.|TRBJ1-3|.|TRBV7-2
CASSTGTPISGNTIYF
TGTGCCAGCAGCACCGGGACACCTATCTCTGGAAACACCATATATTTT
>15|.|TRBJ1-5|TRBD1|TRBV7-9
CASSLTGANNQPQHF
TGTGCCAGCAGCTTAACAGGGGCAAACAATCAGCCCCAGCATTTT
>19|.|TRBJ2-3|TRBD2|TRBV9
CASSAQGRALAGPTDTQYF
TGTGCCAGCAGCGCACAGGGCCGAGCTTTAGCGGGGCCTACAGATACGCAGTATTTT
>15|.|TRBJ2-7|TRBD1|TRBV7-4
CASRGQGGISYEQYF
TGTGCCAGCAGGGGACAGGGGGGAATCTCCTACGAGCAGTACTTC
>13|once|TRBJ1-1|.|TRBV29-1
CSVVRESDTEAFF
TGCAGCGTTGTCCGGGAAAGCGATACTGAAGCTTTCTTT
>11|.|TRBJ2-5|.|TRBV30
CAWDLGADTYF
TGTGCCTGGGATTTGGGGGCCGACACGTACTTC
>17|once|TRBJ1-1|TRBD1|TRBV28
CASINSLGQELNTEAFF
TGTGCCAGCATCAACAGCCTCGGACAGGAGCTGAACACTGAAGCTTTCTTT
>14|once|TRBJ2-7|TRBD1|TRBV29-1
CSVGRQGRTYEQYF
TGCAGCGTTGGGAGACAGGGTCGAACCTACGAGCAGTACTTC
>13|.|TRBJ2-1|.|TRBV5-1
CASSPPGASEQFF
TGCGCCAGCAGCCCCCCGGGAGCCTCTGAGCAGTTCTTC
>14|.|TRBJ2-7|TRBD1|TRBV11-3
CASRKGAGSYEQYF
TGTGCCAGCAGAAAGGGGGCAGGCTCCTACGAGCAGTACTTC
>14|.|TRBJ2-7|TRBD1|TRBV27
CASSLDRVTSEQYF
TGTGCCAGCAGTTTGGACAGGGTAACAAGCGAGCAGTACTTC
>18|.|TRBJ1-5|.|TRBV7-3
CASRGGWGPRNSNQPQHF
TGTGCCAGCAGGGGGGGGTGGGGACCGCGGAATAGCAATCAGCCCCAGCATTTT
>16|.|TRBJ1-5|.|TRBV5-1
CASSLWDKDSNQPQHF
TGCGCCAGCAGCTTGTGGGACAAAGATAGCAATCAGCCCCAGCATTTT
>12|once|TRBJ2-2|.|TRBV28
CASSLSVMELFF
TGTGCCAGCAGTTTATCTGTTATGGAGCTGTTTTTT
>17|.|TRBJ2-7|TRBD2|TRBV7-8
CASSPVWAGEVVNEQYF
TGTGCCAGCAGCCCTGTGTGGGCGGGAGAAGTAGTCAACGAGCAGTACTTC
>12|.|TRBJ2-7|.|TRBV11-2
CASLRGGDEQYF
TGTGCCAGCCTTCGAGGGGGGGACGAGCAGTACTTC
>13|.|TRBJ1-1|.|TRBV30
CAWSLVRTTEAFF
TGTGCCTGGAGCTTGGTGCGGACAACTGAAGCTTTCTTT
>16|.|TRBJ1-2|.|TRBV7-9
CASSLGGPGVRYGYTF
TGTGCCAGCAGCTTAGGGGGGCCAGGGGTCCGATATGGCTACACCTTC
>15|.|TRBJ2-7|TRBD1|TRBV6-6
CASSSGTGVVYEQYF
TGTGCCAGCAGTTCGGGGACAGGGGTGGTCTACGAGCAGTACTTC
>17|.|TRBJ1-3|.|TRBV4-1
CASSQGGWRASGNTIYF
TGCGCCAGCAGCCAAGGGGGTTGGCGGGCTTCTGGAAACACCATATATTTT
>16|.|TRBJ1-2|TRBD1|TRBV6-1
CASSGTRQGSNYGYTF
TGTGCCAGCAGTGGCACCCGACAGGGTAGCAACTATGGCTACACCTTC
>12|.|TRBJ1-1|TRBD1|TRBV29-1
CSVGQGDTEAFF
TGCAGCGTTGGACAGGGGGACACTGAAGCTTTCTTT
>15|.|TRBJ2-1|.|TRBV4-2
CASSHPGSSYNEQFF
TGTGCCAGCAGCCACCCAGGGTCCTCCTACAATGAGCAGTTCTTC
>14|.|TRBJ1-6|.|TRBV6-5
CASSYDRPNSPLHF
TGTGCCAGCAGTTACGACAGGCCCAATTCCCCCCTCCACTTT
>12|.|TRBJ2-5|TRBD1|TRBV11-2
CASSSGTGAQYF
TGTGCCAGCAGTTCCGGGACAGGGGCTCAGTACTTC
>15|.|TRBJ2-7|.|TRBV6-1
CASSESPGAGYEQYF
TGTGCCAGCAGTGAATCCCCAGGGGCTGGCTACGAGCAGTACTTC
>14|.|TRBJ2-5|.|TRBV27
CASSFQGFQETQYF
TGTGCCAGCAGTTTTCAGGGATTCCAAGAGACCCAGTACTTC
>12|.|TRBJ2-7|.|TRBV2
CASLAGSYEQYF
TGTGCCAGCTTAGCAGGGTCCTACGAGCAGTACTTC
>15|.|TRBJ2-7|.|TRBV6-1
CASSSAGVSGYEQYF
TGTGCCAGCTCCAGCGCAGGCGTAAGCGGGTACGAGCAGTACTTC
>18|.|TRBJ2-6|.|TRBV5-1
CASSAGQLYNSGANVLTF
TGCGCCAGCAGCGCGGGACAGCTCTATAACTCTGGGGCCAACGTCCTGACTTTC
>15|.|TRBJ2-3|TRBD2|TRBV7-6
CASRSLAGGTDTQYF
TGTGCCAGCAGATCACTAGCGGGAGGAACAGATACGCAGTATTTT
>14|.|TRBJ1-2|TRBD1|TRBV4-1
CASSQDGDSYGYTF
TGCGCCAGCAGCCAAGATGGGGACAGCTATGGCTACACCTTC
>18|.|TRBJ2-5|TRBD2|TRBV7-9
CASSLAASGGAHQETQYF
TGTGCCAGCAGCTTAGCGGCTAGCGGGGGGGCCCACCAAGAGACCCAGTACTTC
>16|.|TRBJ2-2|TRBD2|TRBV11-3
CASSAGLAGDTGELFF
TGTGCCAGCAGCGCCGGACTAGCGGGGGACACCGGGGAGCTGTTTTTT
>16|.|TRBJ2-7|.|TRBV5-6
CASSLAPDWVLGEQYF
TGTGCCAGCAGCTTGGCGCCCGACTGGGTTCTAGGAGAGCAGTACTTC
>14|.|TRBJ2-5|TRBD1|TRBV5-1
CASSLGTGAETQYF
TGCGCCAGCAGCCTAGGGACAGGGGCAGAGACCCAGTACTTC
>16|few|TRBJ1-4|.|TRBV5-4
CASSLEGAGAREKLFF
TGTGCCAGCAGCTTGGAGGGTGCGGGGGCAAGAGAAAAACTGTTTTTT